Listed below are T cell receptor beta chains from one sample, sequenced in a study of CD8+ T cells in alopecia areata. Libraries were prepared by immunoSEQ multiplex PCR; TCRdb keeps only in-frame clonotypes and omits some of them. The sample lists approximately 150,000 clones, about 51% seen once, with around 1% in the top ten. This material consisted of CD4+ T cells sorted from blood, taken at week 0. Receptor source: a human donor with alopecia areata. Each CDR3 is given with its conserved first and last residue. Each record gives: CDR3 protein, V gene, D gene, clone size, J gene. D genes are given only for firm matches. Size tells how often a clone was seen (once, few, many) or the class of an expanded clone, and some rows leave it out.

CASSQDPLVLAGGAQYF TRBV4-3 TRBD2 - TRBJ2-3
CSARRETQYF TRBV20-1 - - TRBJ2-5
CASSPQGSTQYF TRBV9 - few TRBJ2-3
CSVTKTGPYNEQFF TRBV29-1 TRBD1 few TRBJ2-1
CSVKDTNYGYTF TRBV29-1 - - TRBJ1-2
CASSHDHRQGAGEQYF TRBV27 TRBD1 - TRBJ2-7
CATSRVPQGGSSEQYF TRBV15 - few TRBJ2-7
CASSVLTGGNYGYTF TRBV2 TRBD1 - TRBJ1-2
CASSSRDRPRSNEKLFF TRBV5-1 TRBD1 - TRBJ1-4
CASFSGNTIYF TRBV5-1 - few TRBJ1-3
CASSIQRPSGGEQFF TRBV7-9 - few TRBJ2-1
CASSAGRGKNIQYF TRBV9 TRBD2 - TRBJ2-4
CASSPGRISYEQYF TRBV18 - few TRBJ2-7
CASSEGQAPGQAFF TRBV9 TRBD1 few TRBJ1-1
CASRGDYIPEQFF TRBV2 - - TRBJ2-1
CASRQGGTGELFF TRBV5-1 - - TRBJ2-2
CSVTRDRSTDTQYF TRBV29-1 TRBD1 - TRBJ2-3
CSVRPGFRTEAFF TRBV29-1 - - TRBJ1-1
CAWRTSGRTDTQYF TRBV30 TRBD2 - TRBJ2-3
CANTQRTGTQYF TRBV2 - - TRBJ2-5
CASSLMGLAGPGELFF TRBV27 TRBD2 few TRBJ2-2
CAISESRQYEQYF TRBV10-3 - - TRBJ2-7
CASSLYPQGNTEAFF TRBV27 - - TRBJ1-1
CASSVRMNTEAFF TRBV5-1 - - TRBJ1-1
CASSRRTGWSNQPQHF TRBV5-6 TRBD1 - TRBJ1-5
CASSHSPVSSYEQYF TRBV14 - - TRBJ2-7
CAWTLLRAADNNEQFF TRBV30 - - TRBJ2-1
CSERAGSTDTQYF TRBV29-1 TRBD2 - TRBJ2-3
CASRGQTDTQYF TRBV2 TRBD1 - TRBJ2-3
CSATLLTGKGYEQYF TRBV29-1 - - TRBJ2-7
CASRGTGVTNTEAFF TRBV5-1 TRBD1 - TRBJ1-1
CASSRRQWIDTQYF TRBV7-2 - few TRBJ2-3
CASSRTGTHLYGYTF TRBV9 - - TRBJ1-2
CAWSGQGEKTQYF TRBV30 TRBD1 few TRBJ2-5
CASSLDKKDTQYF TRBV4-1 - - TRBJ2-3
CSVETGMNTEAFF TRBV29-1 - - TRBJ1-1
CASSATGTTEAFF TRBV9 - - TRBJ1-1
CAWSIREGQPQHF TRBV30 - - TRBJ1-5
CASMTGYSNQPQHF TRBV19 - - TRBJ1-5
CASSEARRDPLYF TRBV2 - - TRBJ2-4
CASSGFGQGAKETSTDTQYF TRBV2 TRBD1 - TRBJ2-3
CASSPFSGGRGAEKLFF TRBV7-6 - few TRBJ1-4
CASSQPGQLPYEQYF TRBV28 - many TRBJ2-7
CASSLVLSTNEKLFF TRBV5-1 - - TRBJ1-4
CASSLGVGAAFETQYF TRBV7-9 - - TRBJ2-5
CASSQTGGNTIYF TRBV7-2 - - TRBJ1-3
CASSPGTHTGELFF TRBV7-7 - - TRBJ2-2
CASSEDRGRLTF TRBV5-1 TRBD1 - TRBJ1-2
CASSLTGVFGNQPQHF TRBV6-5 TRBD1 - TRBJ1-5
CAIAKGDYEQYF TRBV10-3 - few TRBJ2-7